The sequence of this T cell receptor beta chain was determined in a study of T cells in localized non-small cell lung cancer. Findings and limits, study-wide: Owing to sequencing of a solitary tumor region, heterogeneity cannot be discounted. Peak T cell clonality was found in uninvolved adjacent lung, exceeding tumor. Those with higher blood T cell density had longer overall survival. A median of roughly 55 of the top 100 tumor clones appeared in adjacent lung, which was paired and uninvolved.

The CDR3 covers 15 residues. Trimming took 4 bases from V and 5 from J, leaving 17 bases between them. Germline V gives CDR1 MNHEY, CDR2 SMNVEV (reference sequence). A remark on this clone: Its antigen is not known.

Sequencing used immunoSEQ multiplex PCR; TCRdb keeps in-frame clones, though not all of them. The sample holds around 140,000 clones; roughly 90% are singletons and the top ten take approximately 1.5%. This rearrangement joins TRBV27 to TRBJ2-5; unclear D gene. The sequencing here drew on peripheral blood, taken before any cancer treatment. The sequence was collected from a female donor older than 55 with stage I lung adenocarcinoma. The CDR3 region is CASSSRFTGEETQYF. For the CDR3, the DNA is TGTGCCAGCAGTTCTCGCTTTACGGGCGAGGAGACCCAGTACTTC.